This record concerns one T cell receptor beta chain sequence. The antigen is undetermined. This CDR3 is 13 amino acids long. Germline CDR1 is KGHDR and CDR2 is SFDVKD. Trimming left V 11 bases short and J 0 bases short, with 12 bases between. The data stem from a study of T cell responses to AZD1222 COVID-19 vaccine. Findings and caveats of the study: Samples come after the peak T cell response, not at day 14.

Clones were sequenced by immunoSEQ multiplex PCR, and TCRdb holds only the in-frame ones, with some missing. This table holds roughly 150,000 clones, 85% to 90% found once. The clonotype comes from an adult who received the AZD1222 COVID-19 vaccine. This chain uses TRBV24-1 with TRBJ2-5; no clear D. This material consisted of peripheral blood, taken 28 days after the second AZD1222 dose. CDR3 protein: CAIAGVNQETQYF. CDR3 sequence (DNA): TGTGCCATTGCAGGTGTCAACCAAGAGACCCAGTACTTC.